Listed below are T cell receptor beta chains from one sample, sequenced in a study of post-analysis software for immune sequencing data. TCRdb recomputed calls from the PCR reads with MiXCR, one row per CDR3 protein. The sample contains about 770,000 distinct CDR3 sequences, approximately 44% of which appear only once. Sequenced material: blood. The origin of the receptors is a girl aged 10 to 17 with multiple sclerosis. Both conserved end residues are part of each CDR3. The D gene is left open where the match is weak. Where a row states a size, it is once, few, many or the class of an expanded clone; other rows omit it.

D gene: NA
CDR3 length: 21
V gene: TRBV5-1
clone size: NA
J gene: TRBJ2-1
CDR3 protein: CASSLISGQTKFTYSYNEQFF
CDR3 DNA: TGCGCCAGCAGTCTAATTTCTGGACAGACTAAATTTACTTATTCCTACAATGAGCAGTTCTTC

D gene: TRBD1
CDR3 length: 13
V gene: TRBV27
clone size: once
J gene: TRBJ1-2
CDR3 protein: CASSLSGGADYTF
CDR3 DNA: TGTGCCAGCAGTCTCTCAGGGGGCGCGGACTACACCTTC

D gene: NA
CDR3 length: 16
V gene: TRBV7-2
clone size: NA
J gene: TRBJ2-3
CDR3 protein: CASSLVGLASTDTQYF
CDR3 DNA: TGTGCCAGCAGCTTAGTGGGGCTAGCGAGCACAGATACGCAGTATTTT

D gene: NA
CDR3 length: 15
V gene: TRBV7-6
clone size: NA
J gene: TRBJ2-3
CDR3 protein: CASSFGTTSTDTQYF
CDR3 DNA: TGTGCCAGCAGCTTTGGGACGACTAGCACAGATACGCAGTATTTT

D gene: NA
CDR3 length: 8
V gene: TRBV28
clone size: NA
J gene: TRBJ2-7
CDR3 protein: CFPYEQYF
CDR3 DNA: TGTTTCCCCTACGAGCAGTACTTC

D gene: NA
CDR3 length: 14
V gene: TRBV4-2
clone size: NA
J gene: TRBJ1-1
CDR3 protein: CASSQEKGNTEAFF
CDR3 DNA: TGTGCCAGCAGCCAAGAAAAGGGGAACACTGAAGCTTTCTTT

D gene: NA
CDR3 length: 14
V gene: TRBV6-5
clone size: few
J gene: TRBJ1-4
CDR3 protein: CASSYSRALGKLFF
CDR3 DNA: TGTGCCAGCAGTTACTCGAGGGCCCTAGGAAAACTGTTTTTT

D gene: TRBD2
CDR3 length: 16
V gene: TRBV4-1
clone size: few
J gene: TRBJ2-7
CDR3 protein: CASSQEASGSYNEQYF
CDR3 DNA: TGCGCCAGCAGCCAAGAGGCTAGCGGCTCCTACAATGAGCAGTACTTC

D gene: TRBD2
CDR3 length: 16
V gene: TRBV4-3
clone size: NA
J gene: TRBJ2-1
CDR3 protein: CASSQDTLAAYNEQFF
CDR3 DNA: TGCGCCAGCAGCCAAGACACACTAGCGGCCTACAATGAGCAGTTCTTC

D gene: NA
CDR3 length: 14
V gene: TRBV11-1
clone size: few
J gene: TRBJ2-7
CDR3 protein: CASSPRVGTYEQYF
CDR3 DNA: TGTGCCAGCAGCCCCCGTGTGGGGACCTACGAGCAGTACTTC

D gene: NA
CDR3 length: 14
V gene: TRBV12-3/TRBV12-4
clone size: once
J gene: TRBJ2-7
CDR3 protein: CASSAGQFTYEQYF
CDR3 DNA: TGTGCCAGCAGTGCAGGGCAATTTACCTACGAGCAGTACTTC

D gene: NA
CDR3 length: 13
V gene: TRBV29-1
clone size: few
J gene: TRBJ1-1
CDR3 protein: CSVEVGGGTEAFF
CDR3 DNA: TGCAGCGTTGAAGTGGGAGGTGGGACTGAAGCTTTCTTT

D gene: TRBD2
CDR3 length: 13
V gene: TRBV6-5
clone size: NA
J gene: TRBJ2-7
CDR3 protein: CASRYSSGGEQYF
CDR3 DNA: TGTGCCAGCAGGTACTCTTCGGGAGGCGAGCAGTACTTC

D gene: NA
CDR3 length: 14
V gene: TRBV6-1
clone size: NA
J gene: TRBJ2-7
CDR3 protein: CASSEAQANYEQYF
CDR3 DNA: TGTGCCAGCAGTGAAGCACAGGCCAACTACGAGCAGTACTTC

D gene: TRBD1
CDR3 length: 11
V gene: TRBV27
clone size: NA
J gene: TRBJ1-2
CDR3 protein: CACGTEYGYTF
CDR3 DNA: TGTGCCTGCGGGACAGAATATGGCTACACCTTC

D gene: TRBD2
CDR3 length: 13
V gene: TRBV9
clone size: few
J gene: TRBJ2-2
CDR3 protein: CASVAGHTGELFF
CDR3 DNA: TGTGCCAGCGTAGCGGGCCACACCGGGGAGCTGTTTTTT

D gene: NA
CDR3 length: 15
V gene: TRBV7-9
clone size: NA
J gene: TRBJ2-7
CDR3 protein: CASSLGSSRNYEQYF
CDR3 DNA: TGTGCCAGCAGCTTAGGCTCCAGTCGGAATTACGAGCAGTACTTC

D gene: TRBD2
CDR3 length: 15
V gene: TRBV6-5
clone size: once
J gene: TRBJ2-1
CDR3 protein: CASSYSNTGGNEQFF
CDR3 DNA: TGTGCCAGCAGTTACTCGAATACGGGAGGGAATGAGCAGTTCTTC

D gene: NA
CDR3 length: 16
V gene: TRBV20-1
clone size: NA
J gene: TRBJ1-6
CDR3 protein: CSARGLDLGGHSPLHF
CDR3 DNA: TGCAGTGCTAGAGGCCTCGACTTGGGGGGTCATTCACCCCTCCACTTT

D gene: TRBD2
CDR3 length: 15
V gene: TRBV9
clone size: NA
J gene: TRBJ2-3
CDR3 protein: CASSVDGRSTDTQYF
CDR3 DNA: TGTGCCAGCAGCGTAGACGGGAGGAGCACAGATACGCAGTATTTT

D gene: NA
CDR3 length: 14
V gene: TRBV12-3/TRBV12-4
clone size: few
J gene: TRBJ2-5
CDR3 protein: CASGRPMVQETQYF
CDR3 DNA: TGTGCCAGCGGCCGTCCAATGGTCCAAGAGACCCAGTACTTC

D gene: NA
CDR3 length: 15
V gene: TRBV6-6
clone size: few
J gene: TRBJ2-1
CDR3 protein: CASSSTGKAYNEQFF
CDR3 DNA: TGTGCCAGCAGCTCCACAGGGAAGGCCTACAATGAGCAGTTCTTC

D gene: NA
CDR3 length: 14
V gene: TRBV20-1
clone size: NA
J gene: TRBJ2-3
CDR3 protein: CSASKGRGTDTQYF
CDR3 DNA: TGCAGTGCTAGTAAGGGGCGCGGCACAGATACGCAGTATTTT

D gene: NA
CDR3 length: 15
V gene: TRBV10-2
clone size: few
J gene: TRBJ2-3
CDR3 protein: CASRPPGGTGDTQYF
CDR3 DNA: TGCGCCAGCAGACCCCCAGGCGGGACGGGTGATACGCAGTATTTT

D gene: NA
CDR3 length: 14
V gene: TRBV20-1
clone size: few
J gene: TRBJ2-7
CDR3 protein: CGARVRVGTYEQYF
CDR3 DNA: TGCGGTGCTAGAGTGAGGGTAGGGACCTACGAGCAGTACTTC